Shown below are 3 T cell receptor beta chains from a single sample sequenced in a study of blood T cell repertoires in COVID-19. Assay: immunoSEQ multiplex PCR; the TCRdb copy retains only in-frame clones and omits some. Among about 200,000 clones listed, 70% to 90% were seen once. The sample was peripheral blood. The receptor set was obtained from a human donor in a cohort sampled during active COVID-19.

This chain's CDR3 is CSVAGFYGYTF. The DNA for the CDR3 is TGCAGCGTGGCAGGGTTCTATGGCTACACCTTC. The gene calls are TRBV29-1 and TRBJ1-2, with a tentative D call TRBD1 (5 bases). In germline, CDR1 is SQVTM, CDR2 ANQGSEA. V dropped 6 bases and J dropped 4 bases, with 9 bases sitting between them. The CDR3 spans 11 residues.

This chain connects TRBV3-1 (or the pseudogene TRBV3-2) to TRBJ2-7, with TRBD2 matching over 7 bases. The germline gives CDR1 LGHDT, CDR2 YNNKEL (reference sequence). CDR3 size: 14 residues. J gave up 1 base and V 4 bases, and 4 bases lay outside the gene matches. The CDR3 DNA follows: TGTGCCAGCAGCCTTTCGGGACTATCCTACGAGCAGTACTTC. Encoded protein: CASSLSGLSYEQYF.

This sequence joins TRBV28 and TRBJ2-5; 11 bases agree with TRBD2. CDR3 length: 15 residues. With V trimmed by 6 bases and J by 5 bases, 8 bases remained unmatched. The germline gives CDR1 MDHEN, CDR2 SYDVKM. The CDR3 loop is CASSHPGTSGETQYF. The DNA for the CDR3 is TGTGCCAGCAGCCACCCCGGGACTAGCGGTGAGACCCAGTACTTC.